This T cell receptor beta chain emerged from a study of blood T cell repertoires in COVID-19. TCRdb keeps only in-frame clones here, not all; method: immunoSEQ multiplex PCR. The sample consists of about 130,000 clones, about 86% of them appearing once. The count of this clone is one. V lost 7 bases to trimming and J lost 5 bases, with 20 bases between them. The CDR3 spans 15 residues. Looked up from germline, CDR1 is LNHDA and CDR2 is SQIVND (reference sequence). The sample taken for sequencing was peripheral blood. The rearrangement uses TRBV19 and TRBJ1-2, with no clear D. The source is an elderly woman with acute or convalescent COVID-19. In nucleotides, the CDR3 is TGTGCCAGTAACGTAGTGGGCGAACCGCTATATGGCTACACCTTC. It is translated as CASNVVGEPLYGYTF.